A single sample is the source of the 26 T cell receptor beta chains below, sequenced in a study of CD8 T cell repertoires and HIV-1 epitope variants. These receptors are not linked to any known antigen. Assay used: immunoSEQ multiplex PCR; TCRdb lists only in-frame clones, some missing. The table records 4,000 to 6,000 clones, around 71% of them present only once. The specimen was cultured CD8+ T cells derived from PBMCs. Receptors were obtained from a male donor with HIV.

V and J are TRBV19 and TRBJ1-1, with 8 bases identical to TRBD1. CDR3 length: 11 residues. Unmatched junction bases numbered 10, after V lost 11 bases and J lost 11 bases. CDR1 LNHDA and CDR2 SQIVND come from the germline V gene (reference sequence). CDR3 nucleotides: TGTGCCTTCTCAGGGGGCGCGGGGGCTTTCTTT. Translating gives CAFSGGAGAFF.

The CDR3 sequence: CASSLFSGTGVQPQHF. The CDR3 bases are TGTGCCAGCTCACTCTTTTCCGGGACAGGTGTACAGCCCCAGCATTTT. This chain connects TRBV18 to TRBJ1-5; 8 nucleotides line up with TRBD1. CDR3 length: 16 residues. CDR1 KGHSH and CDR2 LQKENI come from the germline V gene. V lost 4 bases to trimming and J lost 7 bases; unmatched junction nucleotides: 12.

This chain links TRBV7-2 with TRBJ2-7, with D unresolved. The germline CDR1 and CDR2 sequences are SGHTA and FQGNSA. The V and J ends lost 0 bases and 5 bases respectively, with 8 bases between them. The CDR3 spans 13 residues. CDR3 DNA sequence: TGTGCCAGCAGCTTAGCCCACTTCGACGAGCAGTACTTC. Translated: CASSLAHFDEQYF.

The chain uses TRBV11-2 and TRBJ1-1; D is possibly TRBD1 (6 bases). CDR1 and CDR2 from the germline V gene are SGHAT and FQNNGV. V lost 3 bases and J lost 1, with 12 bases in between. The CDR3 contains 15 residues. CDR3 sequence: CASSFGGAGNTEAFF. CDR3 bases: TGTGCCAGCAGCTTCGGGGGGGCAGGGAACACTGAAGCTTTCTTT.

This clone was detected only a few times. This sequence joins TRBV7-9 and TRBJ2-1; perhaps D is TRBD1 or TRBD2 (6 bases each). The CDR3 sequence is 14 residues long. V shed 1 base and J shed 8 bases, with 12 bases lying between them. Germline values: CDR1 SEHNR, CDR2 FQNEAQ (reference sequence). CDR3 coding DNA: TGTGCCAGCAGCTTAGTGGGGGCTAGCGATGAGCAGTTCTTC. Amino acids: CASSLVGASDEQFF.

The CDR3 nucleotides read TGTGCCAGCAGCCCCTACACTTCAACTAATGAAAAACTGTTTTTT. Translation: CASSPYTSTNEKLFF. The rearrangement joins TRBV6-5 to TRBJ1-4; D not certain. The CDR3 spans 15 residues. Germline lookup yields CDR1 MNHEY and CDR2 SVGAGI. V lost 6 bases to trimming and J lost 0 bases, with 11 bases between them.

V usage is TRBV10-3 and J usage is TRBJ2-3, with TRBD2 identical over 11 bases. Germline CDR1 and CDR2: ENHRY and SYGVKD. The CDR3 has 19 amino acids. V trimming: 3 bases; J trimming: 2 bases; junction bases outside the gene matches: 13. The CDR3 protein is CAISDPFSGREESTDTQYF. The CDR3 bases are TGTGCCATCAGTGATCCCTTTAGCGGGAGGGAAGAATCCACAGATACGCAGTATTTT.

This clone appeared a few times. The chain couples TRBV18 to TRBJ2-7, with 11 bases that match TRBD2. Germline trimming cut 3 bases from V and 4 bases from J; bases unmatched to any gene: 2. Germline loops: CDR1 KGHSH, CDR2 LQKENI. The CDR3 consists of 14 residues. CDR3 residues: CASSPGTSGYEQYF. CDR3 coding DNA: TGTGCCAGCTCACCCGGGACTAGCGGTTACGAGCAGTACTTC.

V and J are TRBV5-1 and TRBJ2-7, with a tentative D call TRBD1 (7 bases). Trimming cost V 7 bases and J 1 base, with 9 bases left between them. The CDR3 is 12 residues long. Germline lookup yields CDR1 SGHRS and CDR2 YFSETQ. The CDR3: CASAGQSYEQYF. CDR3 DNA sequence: TGCGCCAGCGCGGGACAGTCCTACGAGCAGTACTTC.

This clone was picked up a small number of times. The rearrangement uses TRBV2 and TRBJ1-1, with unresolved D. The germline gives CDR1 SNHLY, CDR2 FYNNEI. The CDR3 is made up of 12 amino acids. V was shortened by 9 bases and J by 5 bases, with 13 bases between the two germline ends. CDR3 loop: CASKNQGTEAFF. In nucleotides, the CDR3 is TGTGCCAGTAAGAACCAAGGGACTGAAGCTTTCTTT.

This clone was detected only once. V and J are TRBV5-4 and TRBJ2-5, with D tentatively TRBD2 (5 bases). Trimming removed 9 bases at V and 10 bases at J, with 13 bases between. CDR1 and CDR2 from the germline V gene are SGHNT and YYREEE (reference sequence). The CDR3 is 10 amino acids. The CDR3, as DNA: TGTGCCACCCCCAGCGGAGACCAGTACTTC. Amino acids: CATPSGDQYF.

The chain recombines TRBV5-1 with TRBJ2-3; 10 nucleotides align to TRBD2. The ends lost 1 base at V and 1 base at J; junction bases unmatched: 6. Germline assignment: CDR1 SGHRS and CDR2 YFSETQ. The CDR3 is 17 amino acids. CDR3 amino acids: CASSLITGTSGTDTQYF. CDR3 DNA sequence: TGCGCCAGCAGCTTGATAACCGGGACTAGCGGCACAGATACGCAGTATTTT.

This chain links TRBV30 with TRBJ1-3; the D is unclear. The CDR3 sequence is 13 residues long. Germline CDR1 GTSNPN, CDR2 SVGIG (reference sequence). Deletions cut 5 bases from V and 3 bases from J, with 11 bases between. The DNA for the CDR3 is TGTGCCTGGCCAGACTCGGATGGAAACACCATATATTTT. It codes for CAWPDSDGNTIYF.

The CDR3 DNA reads TGTGCCAGCAGCCCAGTGAGCCTTAGCTCCTACGAGCAGTACTTC. Translating gives CASSPVSLSSYEQYF. V gene TRBV7-9 combines with J gene TRBJ2-7; no reliable D call. Germline CDR1 reads SEHNR; CDR2 reads FQNEAQ (reference sequence). Trimming stripped 5 bases from V and 0 bases from J, with 14 bases between. The CDR3 extends over 15 amino acids.

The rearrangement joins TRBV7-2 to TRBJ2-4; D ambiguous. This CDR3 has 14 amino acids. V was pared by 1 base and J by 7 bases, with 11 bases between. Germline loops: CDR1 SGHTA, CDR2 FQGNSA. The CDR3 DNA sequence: TGTGCCAGCAGCTTAGTTGGGTCCAGGAACATTCAGTACTTC. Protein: CASSLVGSRNIQYF.

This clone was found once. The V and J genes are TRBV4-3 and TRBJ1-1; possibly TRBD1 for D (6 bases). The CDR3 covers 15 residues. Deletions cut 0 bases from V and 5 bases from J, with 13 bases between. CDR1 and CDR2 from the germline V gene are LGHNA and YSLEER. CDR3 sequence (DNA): TGCGCCAGCAGCCAAGATTGGGGGGGCGAAACTGAAGCTTTCTTT. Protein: CASSQDWGGETEAFF.

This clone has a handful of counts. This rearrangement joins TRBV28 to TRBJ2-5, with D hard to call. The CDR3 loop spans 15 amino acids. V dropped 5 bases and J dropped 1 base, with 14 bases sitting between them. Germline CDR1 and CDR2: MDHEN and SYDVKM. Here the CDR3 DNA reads TGTGCCAGCAGTCCCTTAGCCGGGTTCCAAGAGACCCAGTACTTC. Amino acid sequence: CASSPLAGFQETQYF.

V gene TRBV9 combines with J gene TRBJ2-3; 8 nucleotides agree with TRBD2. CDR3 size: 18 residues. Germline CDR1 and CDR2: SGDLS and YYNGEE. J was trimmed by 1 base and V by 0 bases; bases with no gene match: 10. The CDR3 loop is CASSVGWAGGEGTDTQYF. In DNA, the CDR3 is TGTGCCAGCAGCGTAGGTTGGGCGGGAGGAGAAGGCACAGATACGCAGTATTTT.

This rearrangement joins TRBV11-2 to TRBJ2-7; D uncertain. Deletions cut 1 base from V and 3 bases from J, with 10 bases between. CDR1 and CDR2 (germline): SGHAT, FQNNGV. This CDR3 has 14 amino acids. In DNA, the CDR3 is TGTGCCAGCAGCTTAGGGCCCCGGAGCTACGAGCAGTACTTC. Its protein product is CASSLGPRSYEQYF.

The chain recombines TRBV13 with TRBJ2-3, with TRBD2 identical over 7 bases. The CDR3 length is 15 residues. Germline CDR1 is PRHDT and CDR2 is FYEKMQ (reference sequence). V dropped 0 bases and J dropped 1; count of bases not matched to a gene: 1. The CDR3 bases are TGTGCCAGCAGCTTAGGACGGGGGGGCACAGATACGCAGTATTTT. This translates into CASSLGRGGTDTQYF.

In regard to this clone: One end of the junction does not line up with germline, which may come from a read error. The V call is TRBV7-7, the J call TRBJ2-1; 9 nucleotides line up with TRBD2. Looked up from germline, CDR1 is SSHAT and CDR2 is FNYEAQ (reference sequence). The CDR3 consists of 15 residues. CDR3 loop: CASSLVAGAYNEQFF. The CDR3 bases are TGTGCTAGCAGCTTAGTAGCGGGAGCCTACAATGAGCAGTTCTTC. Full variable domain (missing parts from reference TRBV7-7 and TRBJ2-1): GAGVSQSPRYKVTKRGQDVTLRCDPISSHATLYWYQQALGQGPEFLTYFNYEAQPDKSGLPSDRFSAERPEGSISTLTIQRTEQRDSAMYRCASSLVAGAYNEQFFGPGTRLTVL.

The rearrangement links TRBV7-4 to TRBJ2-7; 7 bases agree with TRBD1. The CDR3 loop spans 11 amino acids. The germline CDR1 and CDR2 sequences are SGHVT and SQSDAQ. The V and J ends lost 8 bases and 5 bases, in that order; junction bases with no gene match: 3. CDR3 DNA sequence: TGTGCCAGCGCAACAGGGGACGAGCAGTACTTC. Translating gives CASATGDEQYF.

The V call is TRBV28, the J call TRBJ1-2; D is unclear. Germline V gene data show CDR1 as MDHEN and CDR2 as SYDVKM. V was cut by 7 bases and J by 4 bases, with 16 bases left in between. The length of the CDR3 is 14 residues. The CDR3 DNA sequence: TGTGCCAGCACCGTAGACCGCAGCCTCTATGGCTACACCTTC. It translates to CASTVDRSLYGYTF.

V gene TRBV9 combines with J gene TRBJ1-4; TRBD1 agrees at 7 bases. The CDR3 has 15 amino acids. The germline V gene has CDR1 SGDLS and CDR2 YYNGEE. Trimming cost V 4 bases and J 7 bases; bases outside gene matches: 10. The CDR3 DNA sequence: TGTGCCAGCAGCCCCCAGACAGGGTTGGGTGAAAAACTGTTTTTT. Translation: CASSPQTGLGEKLFF.

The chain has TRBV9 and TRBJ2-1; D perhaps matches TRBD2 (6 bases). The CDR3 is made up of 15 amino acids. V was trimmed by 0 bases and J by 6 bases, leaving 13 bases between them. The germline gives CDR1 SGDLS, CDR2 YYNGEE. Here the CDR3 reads CASSVEKAGTNEQFF. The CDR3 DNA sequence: TGTGCCAGCAGCGTAGAGAAAGCGGGTACCAATGAGCAGTTCTTC.

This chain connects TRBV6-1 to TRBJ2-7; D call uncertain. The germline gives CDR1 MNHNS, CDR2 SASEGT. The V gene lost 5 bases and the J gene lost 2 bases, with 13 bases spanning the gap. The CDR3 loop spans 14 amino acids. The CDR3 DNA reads TGTGCCAGCAGTTCAGATGTCTCGGCCTACGAGCAGTACTTC. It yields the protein CASSSDVSAYEQYF.